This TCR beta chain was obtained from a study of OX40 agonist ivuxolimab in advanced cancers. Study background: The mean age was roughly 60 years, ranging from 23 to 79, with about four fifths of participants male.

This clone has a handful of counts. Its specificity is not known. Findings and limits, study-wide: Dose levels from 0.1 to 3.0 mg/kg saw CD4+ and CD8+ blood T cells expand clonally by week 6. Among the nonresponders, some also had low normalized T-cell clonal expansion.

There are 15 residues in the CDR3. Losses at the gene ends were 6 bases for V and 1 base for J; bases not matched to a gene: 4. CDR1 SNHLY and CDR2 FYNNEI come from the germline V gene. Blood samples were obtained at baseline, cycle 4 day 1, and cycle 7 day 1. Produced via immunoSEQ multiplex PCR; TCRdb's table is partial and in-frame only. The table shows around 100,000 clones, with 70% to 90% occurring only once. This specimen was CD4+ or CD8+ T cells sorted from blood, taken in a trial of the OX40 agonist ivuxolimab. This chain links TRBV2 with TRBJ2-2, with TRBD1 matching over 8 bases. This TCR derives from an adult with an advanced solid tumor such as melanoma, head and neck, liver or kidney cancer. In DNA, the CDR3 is TGTGCCAGCAGGCTCGACAGGGGGAACACCGGGGAGCTGTTTTTT. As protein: CASRLDRGNTGELFF.